Below are 25 T cell receptor beta chains sequenced from a single sample in a study of neurological immune-mediated disorders. TCRdb called the 5' RACE reads again in MiXCR, with one record for every CDR3 protein. Here the sample spans tens of thousands of distinct CDR3 sequences, approximately 4.1% being singletons. Material: PBMCs. Receptor source: a man in his fifties or sixties with multiple sclerosis.

This clonotype was counted many times. V and J are TRBV9 and TRBJ1-4; TRBD1 matches at 7 bases. This CDR3 is built from 15 residues. V dropped 4 bases and J dropped 6; count of bases not matched to a gene: 9. CDR1 SGDLS and CDR2 YYNGEE come from the germline V gene. The chain's CDR3 is CASSPTQGPYEKLFF. For the CDR3, the DNA is TGTGCCAGCAGCCCGACACAGGGGCCCTATGAAAAACTGTTTTTT.

This clonotype was recorded many times. The chain uses TRBV7-8 and TRBJ2-1; 7 bases match TRBD2. Trimming cost V 5 bases and J 7 bases; bases outside gene matches: 11. CDR1 is SGHVS and CDR2 is FQNEAQ in the germline V gene. This CDR3 region has 15 residues. The CDR3 loop reads CASSPISGGKNEQFF. The CDR3 bases are TGTGCCAGCAGCCCAATCTCGGGGGGTAAAAATGAGCAGTTCTTC.

This clonotype was seen ten or more times. The genes are TRBV5-1 and TRBJ2-2, with D perhaps given as TRBD1 or TRBD2 (5 bases each). The CDR3 consists of 15 residues. V dropped 4 bases and J dropped 1 base, with 11 bases sitting between them. Germline V gene sequence: CDR1 SGHRS, CDR2 YFSETQ. This CDR3 is CASSREGQNTGELFF. CDR3 in DNA: TGCGCCAGCAGCCGTGAGGGGCAGAACACCGGGGAGCTGTTTTTT.

The chain couples TRBV11-2 to TRBJ1-1; D is unclear. V was trimmed by 2 bases and J by 1 base, leaving 8 bases between them. CDR1 is SGHAT and CDR2 is FQNNGV in the germline V gene. The CDR3 extends over 14 amino acids. The CDR3 is CASSLFVGNTEAFF. The CDR3 coding sequence is TGTGCCAGCAGCTTATTTGTGGGGAACACTGAAGCTTTCTTT.

This clonotype has at least ten counts. The chain joins TRBV12-3 or TRBV12-4 to TRBJ2-7, with TRBD2 matching over 10 bases. V dropped 3 bases and J dropped 0; count of bases not matched to a gene: 11. The CDR3 extends over 18 amino acids. CDR3 sequence (DNA): TGTGCCAGCAGTTTGTTTCCTAGCGGGGGAAAAAGCTCCTACGAGCAGTACTTC. It codes for CASSLFPSGGKSSYEQYF.

This clonotype was detected many times. V and J are TRBV5-1 and TRBJ1-6; weak D call: TRBD1 (6 bases). This CDR3 is 13 amino acids long. Germline V gives CDR1 SGHRS, CDR2 YFSETQ. V lost 0 bases to trimming and J lost 10 bases, with 8 bases between them. In DNA, the CDR3 is TGCGCCAGCAGCTTGGTCGGGGGCTCACCCCTCCACTTT. It is translated as CASSLVGGSPLHF.

This clonotype was found many times. The rearrangement uses TRBV11-2 and TRBJ1-5; no definite D call. The germline V gene has CDR1 SGHAT and CDR2 FQNNGV. V was pared by 1 base and J by 4 bases, with 8 bases between. This CDR3 has 14 residues. CDR3 nucleotide sequence: TGTGCCAGCAGCTTAGGTGGTTCGAATCAGCCCCAGCATTTT. It translates to CASSLGGSNQPQHF.

There are many counts of this clonotype. The rearrangement joins TRBV5-1 to TRBJ1-4; unclear D gene. Trimming left V 0 bases short and J 7 bases short, with 13 bases between. The CDR3 runs 15 residues. The germline gives CDR1 SGHRS, CDR2 YFSETQ. CDR3 nucleotide sequence: TGCGCCAGCAGCTTGGACACCCAGCTGAGTGAAAAACTGTTTTTT. This codes for CASSLDTQLSEKLFF. The full variable domain, rest sourced from reference TRBV5-1 and TRBJ1-4, is KAGVTQTPRYLIKTRGQQVTLSCSPISGHRSVSWYQQTPGQGLQFLFEYFSETQRNKGNFPGRFSGRQFSNSRSEMNVSTLELGDSALYLCASSLDTQLSEKLFFGSGTQLSVL.

This clonotype was observed at least ten times. This chain uses TRBV6-5 with TRBJ1-2; maybe TRBD1 (5 bases). The V end lost 4 bases, the J end lost 5 bases, and 11 bases lay between the germline ends. The CDR3 extends over 13 amino acids. In germline, CDR1 is MNHEY, CDR2 SVGAGI. CDR3 sequence reads: CASSSSGLYGYTF. CDR3 DNA: TGTGCCAGCAGTTCATCAGGGCTGTATGGCTACACCTTC.

At least ten counts were recorded for this clonotype. V is TRBV2 and J is TRBJ2-1; weak D call: TRBD1 (6 bases). CDR3 size: 15 residues. V dropped 4 bases and J dropped 0 bases, with 10 bases sitting between them. The germline V gene encodes CDR1 SNHLY and CDR2 FYNNEI. CDR3 sequence (DNA): TGTGCCAGCAGTGTAACAGGGAGCTCCTACAATGAGCAGTTCTTC. It yields the protein CASSVTGSSYNEQFF.

At least ten counts were recorded for this clonotype. The chain is built from TRBV14 and TRBJ2-2; D not resolved. Trimming stripped 6 bases from V and 4 bases from J, with 15 bases between. The CDR3 is 15 amino acids. CDR1 is SGHDN, CDR2 FVKESK, per germline. The CDR3 sequence: CASSEMMGRTGELFF. The CDR3, as DNA: TGTGCCAGCAGTGAAATGATGGGCCGCACCGGGGAGCTGTTTTTT.

The table lists this clonotype with many counts. This chain uses TRBV5-1 with TRBJ1-1; D not resolved. There are 13 residues in the CDR3. Trimming removed 5 bases from V and 1 base from J, with 9 bases in between. CDR1 and CDR2 (germline): SGHRS, YFSETQ. The CDR3: CASSRGWNTEAFF. In nucleotides, the CDR3 is TGCGCCAGCAGTCGGGGTTGGAACACTGAAGCTTTCTTT.

Ten or more counts support this clonotype. The chain joins TRBV5-1 to TRBJ2-3; D unresolved. This CDR3 spans 15 amino acids. Germline assignment: CDR1 SGHRS and CDR2 YFSETQ. V lost 0 bases to trimming and J lost 5 bases, with 13 bases between them. CDR3 sequence (DNA): TGCGCCAGCAGCTTGGCTCCCACAATGGGAGATACGCAGTATTTT. It is translated as CASSLAPTMGDTQYF.

V gene TRBV12-3 or TRBV12-4 combines with J gene TRBJ2-2; the D gene is possibly TRBD1 (6 bases). The CDR3 runs 14 residues. The CDR3 DNA reads TGTTTCAGCACCAGCACAGGGCCCCCCGGGGAGCTGTTTTTT. It specifies CFSTSTGPPGELFF.

There are many counts of this clonotype. V and J are TRBV7-8 and TRBJ2-1, with 12 bases aligning to TRBD1. Germline values: CDR1 SGHVS, CDR2 FQNEAQ. V lost 2 bases to trimming and J lost 9 bases; unmatched junction nucleotides: 8. This CDR3 has 16 residues. The CDR3 DNA follows: TGTGCCAGCAGCTTAAGGGACAGGGGGCTGTTCCGTGAGCAGTTCTTC. It translates to CASSLRDRGLFREQFF.

The CDR3 region is CASSHTDTPKETQYF. The CDR3 DNA follows: TGCGCCAGCAGCCATACGGACACGCCCAAAGAGACCCAGTACTTC. The chain combines TRBV5-1 with TRBJ2-5, with a weak D call TRBD1 (5 bases). This CDR3 comprises 15 residues. V lost 4 bases, J lost 3 bases, and 16 bases lay in between. The germline gives CDR1 SGHRS, CDR2 YFSETQ.

This clonotype was picked up many times. The rearrangement joins TRBV15 to TRBJ2-1; 9 bases map to TRBD1. This CDR3 is 15 amino acids long. Per germline, CDR1 LNHNV and CDR2 YYDKDF (reference sequence). V lost 6 bases and J lost 3; bases outside the gene matches: 6. In DNA form, the CDR3 reads TGTGCCACCAGTGAGGACAGGGGAAACTACAATGAGCAGTTCTTC. Translation: CATSEDRGNYNEQFF.

This clonotype came up many times. The gene calls are TRBV5-1 and TRBJ2-7; 9 nucleotides match TRBD1. This CDR3 spans 14 amino acids. The germline CDR1 and CDR2 sequences are SGHRS and YFSETQ. Germline trimming cut 4 bases from V and 6 bases from J; bases unmatched to any gene: 8. The CDR3 DNA reads TGCGCCAGCAGCAAAGGGACAGGGCAAGGCGAGCAGTACTTC. It is translated as CASSKGTGQGEQYF.

This clonotype was seen only a few times. Given a much more abundant clone one base away, this may be a read error. The chain has TRBV10-3 and TRBJ2-4; TRBD1 agrees at 7 bases. Germline assignment: CDR1 ENHRY and CDR2 SYGVKD. This CDR3 spans 14 amino acids. CDR3 region: CAISATGTKKIQYF. In DNA, the CDR3 is TGTGCCATCAGTGCGACAGGGACCAAAAAAATTCAGTACTTC.

This clonotype has at least ten counts. The rearrangement links TRBV20-1 to TRBJ2-2, with TRBD2 matching 14 bases. Germline loops: CDR1 DFQATT, CDR2 SNEGSKA (reference sequence). There are 15 residues in the CDR3. The junction had 5 bases not matched to a gene; V was cut back by 6 bases and J by 5 bases. CDR3 sequence: CSAGLAGGWTGELFF. As DNA, the CDR3 is TGCAGTGCCGGACTAGCGGGGGGTTGGACCGGGGAGCTGTTTTTT.

This clonotype has at least ten counts. V gene TRBV12-3 or TRBV12-4 combines with J gene TRBJ1-4, with 7 bases lining up with TRBD1. V shed 1 base, J shed 4 bases, and the junction held 6 bases outside the gene matches. CDR3 length: 16 residues. The CDR3 region has the DNA TGTGCCAGCAGTTTAGAGGGGGCGCGAGGTAATGAAAAACTGTTTTTT. Protein sequence: CASSLEGARGNEKLFF.

This clonotype came up many times. The chain joins TRBV10-3 to TRBJ2-5, with TRBD1 matching 8 bases. The CDR3 covers 14 residues. Trimming removed 7 bases from V and 2 bases from J; junction bases left unmatched: 6. Germline assignment: CDR1 ENHRY and CDR2 SYGVKD. DNA for the CDR3: TGTGCCATCAAGATGGGGACAGGACAAGAGACCCAGTACTTC. It is translated as CAIKMGTGQETQYF.

Note on this clonotype: A single base separates this from a much larger clone, so it may be a read error. The chain uses TRBV5-1 and TRBJ2-3; no clear D gene. The CDR3 runs 15 residues. CDR1 and CDR2 from the germline V gene are SGHRS and YFSETQ. The germline V and J ends were trimmed by 0 bases and 2 bases, with 10 bases remaining between them. DNA of the CDR3: TGCGCCAGCAGCTTGGAGGCAAGAACCACAGATACGCAGTATTTT. This encodes CASSLEARTTDTQYF.

This clonotype appeared many times. V and J are TRBV20-1 and TRBJ2-4; tentatively, D is TRBD1 (5 bases). The germline V and J ends were trimmed by 1 base and 3 bases, with 13 bases remaining between them. The CDR3 consists of 15 residues. Germline assignment: CDR1 DFQATT and CDR2 SNEGSKA (reference sequence). The CDR3 here is CSARVSGILKNIQYF. In nucleotides, the CDR3 is TGCAGTGCTAGAGTATCAGGGATTCTCAAAAACATTCAGTACTTC.

This clonotype has a count of ten or more. The chain couples TRBV7-9 to TRBJ1-1; D may be TRBD1 (6 bases). The CDR3 is 13 residues long. Trimming shortened V by 4 bases and J by 5 bases, and 11 bases separated the two germline ends. Germline V CDR1 and CDR2: SEHNR, FQNEAQ (reference sequence). CDR3 in amino acids: CASSYQGRTEAFF. CDR3 nucleotides: TGTGCCAGCAGCTACCAGGGGAGAACTGAAGCTTTCTTT.